What follows is one T cell receptor (beta chain) and its context. Sequencing was performed with immunoSEQ multiplex PCR; in TCRdb, only in-frame clones are kept and a portion is missing. The sample holds roughly 170,000 clones, approximately 80% seen once. Germline loops: CDR1 MRHNA, CDR2 SNTAGT. This CDR3 spans 13 amino acids. V dropped 3 bases and J dropped 4 bases, with 10 bases sitting between them. This specimen belongs to a study of cytotoxic CD8 clonotypes in ibrutinib-treated CLL. Study-wide background: Among patients, about 24 responded partially and 2 completely; around 15 then stayed remitted and about 12 progressed after median 68 months.

This material consisted of PBMCs, taken after 24 months of ibrutinib treatment. The chain is built from TRBV6-4 and TRBJ2-7; TRBD1 might be the D (6 bases). The TCR sequence derives from a human donor with chronic lymphocytic leukemia. DNA of the CDR3: TGTGCCAGCAGTGAGGGGGCGCGGTACGAGCAGTACTTC. Translated, it gives CASSEGARYEQYF.